This entry features one T cell receptor (beta chain) sequence. The CDR3 covers 16 residues. Germline CDR1 reads MNHEY; CDR2 reads SMNVEV (reference sequence). The ends lost 7 bases at V and 2 bases at J; junction bases unmatched: 10. Only in-frame clones appear in the TCRdb table, and some are missing; sequencing was by immunoSEQ multiplex PCR. The repertoire holds hundreds of thousands of clones, with around 88% as singletons. While infection was still active, Seattle patients were enrolled and then followed longitudinally. This sample is part of a study of blood T cell repertoires in COVID-19. V gene TRBV27 combines with J gene TRBJ2-2; 7 bases agree with TRBD2. This clonotype was sampled from a woman between 25 and 40 years old with COVID-19, enrolled during active disease. The sample taken for sequencing was peripheral blood. Written as DNA, the CDR3 is TGTGCCAGCAAGCCGGTGGCGGGGGAAAACACCGGGGAGCTGTTTTTT. Its protein is CASKPVAGENTGELFF.